The 29 T cell receptor beta chains below all came from one sample that was sequenced in a study of blood T cell repertoires in COVID-19. Libraries were prepared by immunoSEQ multiplex PCR; TCRdb keeps only in-frame clonotypes and omits some of them. Of some 170,000 clones in the sample, roughly 90% were seen once. Sequencing was carried out using peripheral blood. The source of these receptors is a woman aged 50 to 60 with acute or convalescent COVID-19.

The chain uses TRBV19 and TRBJ2-7, with D tentatively TRBD1 (5 bases). Trimming shortened V by 4 bases and J by 1 base, and 11 bases separated the two germline ends. The CDR3 contains 14 residues. Germline CDR1 and CDR2: LNHDA and SQIVND (reference sequence). The CDR3 spells CASSRQGRSYEQYF. Here the CDR3 DNA reads TGTGCCAGTAGTAGGCAGGGCAGGTCCTACGAGCAGTACTTC.

The V call is TRBV6-5, the J call TRBJ1-5; D remains ambiguous. CDR3 length equals 15 residues. Trimming shortened V by 6 bases and J by 7 bases, and 19 bases separated the two germline ends. CDR1 is MNHEY and CDR2 is SVGAGI in the germline V gene. The CDR3 region has the DNA TGTGCCAGCAGGGCTCTCTTGGGCTCAGCCCAGCCCCAGCATTTT. Translated, it gives CASRALLGSAQPQHF.

Written as DNA, the CDR3 is TGTGCCAGCAGTTACTCTGGCGGGGGGGCCTGGGAGACCCAGTACTTC. Amino acid sequence: CASSYSGGGAWETQYF. The V call is TRBV6-2 or TRBV6-3, the J call TRBJ2-5; 9 bases match TRBD2. The V gene's germline CDR1 is MNHEY and CDR2 SVGEGT. The CDR3 runs to 16 residues. V lost 0 bases and J lost 5; bases outside the gene matches: 7.

J is TRBJ2-7 and V is TRBV7-9; D is unclear. V was shortened by 5 bases and J by 2 bases, with 19 bases between the two germline ends. The CDR3 covers 16 residues. Germline assignment: CDR1 SEHNR and CDR2 FQNEAQ (reference sequence). The CDR3 protein is CASSPKWAQTTYEQYF. Here the CDR3 DNA reads TGTGCCAGCAGCCCTAAGTGGGCGCAAACAACCTACGAGCAGTACTTC. Based on the CDR3 plus reference TRBV7-9 and TRBJ2-7, the full variable domain is DTGVSQNPRHKITKRGQNVTFRCDPISEHNRLYWYRQTLGQGPEFLTYFQNEAQLEKSRLLSDRFSAERPKGSFSTLEIQRTEQGDSAMYLCASSPKWAQTTYEQYFGPGTRLTVT.

The chain has TRBV7-2 and TRBJ2-2, with TRBD2 as a possible D gene (6 bases). The V end lost 7 bases, the J end lost 1 base, and 13 bases lay between the germline ends. Germline-derived CDR1 and CDR2 are SGHTA and FQGNSA. The CDR3 is 15 residues long. For the CDR3, the DNA is TGTGCCAGCATAGGAGGGGTCATGAACACCGGGGAGCTGTTTTTT. Its translation is CASIGGVMNTGELFF.

The chain has TRBV5-1 and TRBJ2-2; perhaps TRBD2 as D (6 bases). The CDR3 has 16 amino acids. Germline V gives CDR1 SGHRS, CDR2 YFSETQ. The germline V and J ends were trimmed by 0 bases and 0 bases, with 9 bases remaining between them. CDR3 in amino acids: CASSLDGTSNTGELFF. CDR3 nucleotides: TGCGCCAGCAGCTTGGATGGGACTTCGAACACCGGGGAGCTGTTTTTT.

The rearrangement joins TRBV25-1 to TRBJ1-6; 7 bases fit TRBD1. The CDR3 spans 14 residues. Germline loops: CDR1 MGHDK, CDR2 SYGVNS. The ends lost 2 bases at V and 8 bases at J; junction bases unmatched: 3. This CDR3 is CASSEPRGDSPLHF. The CDR3 nucleotides are TGTGCCAGCAGTGAACCCAGGGGGGATTCACCCCTCCACTTT.

This rearrangement joins TRBV7-2 to TRBJ2-7; 7 nucleotides agree with TRBD2. Trimming removed 0 bases from V and 1 base from J; junction bases left unmatched: 3. The germline CDR1 and CDR2 sequences are SGHTA and FQGNSA. There are 15 residues in the CDR3. The CDR3 nucleotides read TGTGCCAGCAGCTTAGCGAGCGGGAAATCCTACGAGCAGTACTTC. Translated, it gives CASSLASGKSYEQYF.

The rearrangement uses TRBV27 and TRBJ1-5; D remains ambiguous. Germline V gene lookup returns CDR1 MNHEY and CDR2 SMNVEV (reference sequence). The germline V and J ends were trimmed by 9 bases and 7 bases, with 13 bases remaining between them. The CDR3 is 12 amino acids. Written as DNA, the CDR3 is TGTGCCAGTAGATACACGGAGCAGCCCCAGCATTTT. Amino acid sequence: CASRYTEQPQHF.

The V and J genes are TRBV7-3 and TRBJ2-5; TRBD2 might be the D (5 bases). Germline loops: CDR1 SGHTA, CDR2 FQGTGA. The ends were cut back, 5 bases at V and 5 bases at J, with 12 bases in the middle. This CDR3 is 13 amino acids long. The CDR3 sequence is CASSPGFGETQYF. The CDR3 coding sequence is TGTGCCAGCAGCCCGGGGTTCGGGGAGACCCAGTACTTC.

This clone appeared once. The CDR3 is CASSLETGDVMNTEAFF. CDR3 DNA: TGCGCCAGCAGTTTAGAGACAGGAGACGTCATGAACACTGAAGCTTTCTTT. The gene calls are TRBV23-1 and TRBJ1-1; tentative D call: TRBD1 (6 bases). TRBV23-1 is labeled an ORF, and its function is uncertain. V shed 5 bases and J shed 0 bases, with 19 bases lying between them. The CDR3 has 17 amino acids.

This clone came up once. The V and J genes are TRBV4-3 and TRBJ2-3, with TRBD2 matching 12 bases. J was trimmed by 5 bases and V by 4 bases; bases with no gene match: 1. Germline-derived CDR1 and CDR2 are LGHNA and YSLEER. The CDR3 has 14 residues. CDR3 residues: CASSLGLAGDTQYF. The CDR3 DNA follows: TGCGCCAGCAGCCTGGGACTAGCGGGAGATACGCAGTATTTT.

The chain combines TRBV21-1 with TRBJ1-5; the table assigns TRBD1, which was not confirmed against the DNA. TRBV21-1 is recorded as a pseudogene. The CDR3 loop spans 15 amino acids. CDR3 DNA sequence: TGTGCCAGCAGCAAGCAGGGGCAGAGCAATCAGCCCCAGCATTTT. This encodes CASSKQGQSNQPQHF.

V gene TRBV10-1 combines with J gene TRBJ2-7; D is possibly TRBD1 (6 bases). V dropped 6 bases and J dropped 3 bases, with 15 bases sitting between them. The CDR3 totals 14 residues. The germline gives CDR1 WNHNN, CDR2 SYGVQD (reference sequence). The CDR3 DNA reads as TGCGCCAGCAGCCCTCGGGACACTCGCTACGAGCAGTACTTC. Its translation is CASSPRDTRYEQYF.

V and J are TRBV6-7 and TRBJ1-2; a possible D gene is TRBD1 (6 bases). TRBV6-7 is filed as an ORF, its function uncertain. This CDR3 spans 16 amino acids. Between the trimmed V and J ends, which lost 7 bases and 3 bases, there was a span of 21 bases. The CDR3 loop reads CASISPIRQDYYGYTF. CDR3 bases: TGTGCCAGCATTTCCCCCATAAGACAGGATTACTATGGCTACACCTTC.

The chain couples TRBV9 to TRBJ2-1; a possible D gene is TRBD2 (6 bases). Per the germline V gene, CDR1 is SGDLS and CDR2 is YYNGEE. Trimming removed 0 bases at V and 2 bases at J, with 6 bases between. The CDR3 has 14 amino acids. The CDR3 sequence: CASSVAGAYNEQFF. The CDR3 DNA sequence: TGTGCCAGCAGCGTAGCGGGGGCCTACAATGAGCAGTTCTTC. The full variable domain, with the rest looked up from reference TRBV9 and TRBJ2-1, is DSGVTQTPKHLITATGQRVTLRCSPRSGDLSVYWYQQSLDQGLQFLIQYYNGEERAKGNILERFSAQQFPDLHSELNLSSLELGDSALYFCASSVAGAYNEQFFGPGTRLTVL.

This CDR3 reads CASSFTGLDYNEQFF. The CDR3, as DNA: TGCGCCAGCAGCTTCACGGGACTGGATTACAATGAGCAGTTCTTC. The chain links TRBV5-1 to TRBJ2-1; weak D call: TRBD2 (6 bases). CDR3 length: 15 amino acids. Germline values: CDR1 SGHRS, CDR2 YFSETQ. V dropped 2 bases and J dropped 4 bases, with 13 bases sitting between them.

This clone was recorded once. The chain recombines TRBV5-1 with TRBJ1-1; D call uncertain. This CDR3 is 14 amino acids long. V was cut by 0 bases and J by 5 bases, with 11 bases left in between. From germline, CDR1 is SGHRS and CDR2 YFSETQ. The CDR3 nucleotides read TGCGCCAGCAGCTTGGACAGCGGATGGACTGAAGCTTTCTTT. It codes for CASSLDSGWTEAFF.

The gene calls are TRBV18 and TRBJ2-7, with D tentatively TRBD2 (6 bases). The CDR3 runs to 15 residues. V shed 6 bases and J shed 3 bases, with 18 bases lying between them. In germline, CDR1 is KGHSH, CDR2 LQKENI. The CDR3, as DNA: TGTGCCAGCTCTCCTATTGGGGGGTCTTACTACGAGCAGTACTTC. It specifies CASSPIGGSYYEQYF.

The chain has TRBV5-4 and TRBJ2-2, with 10 bases identical to TRBD1. Germline trimming cut 2 bases from V and 1 base from J; bases unmatched to any gene: 5. CDR1 is SGHNT and CDR2 is YYREEE in the germline V gene (reference sequence). CDR3 length: 17 residues. CDR3 DNA: TGTGCCAGCAGCTTTTCGACAGGGGGCAAGAACACCGGGGAGCTGTTTTTT. It translates to CASSFSTGGKNTGELFF.

A remark on this clone: The same CDR3 can be traced to other DNA sequences in this sample. V usage is TRBV5-1 and J usage is TRBJ1-4; a weak D match, TRBD1 (5 bases). Germline V CDR1 and CDR2: SGHRS, YFSETQ. The CDR3 sequence is 15 residues long. Trimming took off 0 bases at V and 2 bases at J, with 8 bases between the two ends. The CDR3 bases are TGCGCCAGCAGCTTGGTTGGGGGGACTAATGAAAAACTGTTTTTT. As protein: CASSLVGGTNEKLFF. Combining the CDR3 with reference TRBV5-1 and TRBJ1-4 gives the whole variable domain KAGVTQTPRYLIKTRGQQVTLSCSPISGHRSVSWYQQTPGQGLQFLFEYFSETQRNKGNFPGRFSGRQFSNSRSEMNVSTLELGDSALYLCASSLVGGTNEKLFFGSGTQLSVL.

The chain has TRBV10-3 and TRBJ2-6; D possibly corresponds to TRBD2 (5 bases). Trimming stripped 3 bases from V and 2 bases from J, with 5 bases between. Germline V gene data show CDR1 as ENHRY and CDR2 as SYGVKD. This CDR3 has 14 residues. CDR3 bases: TGTGCCATCAGTGACGGGGCTGGGGCCAACGTCCTGACTTTC. This translates into CAISDGAGANVLTF.

The V and J genes are TRBV7-2 and TRBJ2-7, with 13 nucleotides matching TRBD2. The J segment lost 3 bases and the V segment lost 4 bases, leaving 9 bases of the junction unmatched. This CDR3 has 17 residues. Germline V gene sequence: CDR1 SGHTA, CDR2 FQGNSA. The CDR3 sequence is CASSSPGTSGGGYEQYF. The CDR3 DNA sequence: TGTGCCAGCAGCTCCCCAGGAACTAGCGGGGGGGGCTACGAGCAGTACTTC.

J is TRBJ1-6 and V is TRBV6-2 or TRBV6-3; the match to TRBD1 covers 10 bases. The V segment lost 5 bases and the J segment 9 bases; nucleotides outside the gene matches: 4. The CDR3 is 14 residues long. CDR1 is MNHEY, CDR2 SVGEGT, per germline. CDR3 DNA sequence: TGTGCCAGCAGTACGGGACAGGGGATTTCACCCCTCCACTTT. It encodes CASSTGQGISPLHF.

The sample holds a few counts of this clone. CDR3 bases: TGTGCCAGTAGTTCCAGGGGGCGGAACACTGAAGCTTTCTTT. Translation gives CASSSRGRNTEAFF. This chain links TRBV19 with TRBJ1-1, with 8 nucleotides matching TRBD1. V shed 5 bases and J 1 base; nucleotides not matched to a gene: 3. Germline CDR1 reads LNHDA; CDR2 reads SQIVND (reference sequence). CDR3 length: 14 amino acids.

V gene TRBV7-8 combines with J gene TRBJ2-5; 7 bases are shared with TRBD1. The germline V gene has CDR1 SGHVS and CDR2 FQNEAQ. The CDR3 has 15 residues. V gave up 0 bases and J gave up 5 bases; unmatched junction bases: 6. The CDR3 sequence is CASSLALRGTETQYF. The CDR3, as DNA: TGTGCCAGCAGCTTAGCGCTCAGGGGGACGGAGACCCAGTACTTC.

This clone was detected a few times. The chain is built from TRBV30 and TRBJ1-2; 8 bases align to TRBD1. V was clipped by 5 bases and J by 13 bases; unmatched bases: 6. This CDR3 comprises 10 residues. Germline assignment: CDR1 GTSNPN and CDR2 SVGIG (reference sequence). CDR3 bases: TGTGCCTGGGAGACAGGGGAGGTCACCTTC. Translation: CAWETGEVTF.

This rearrangement joins TRBV25-1 to TRBJ1-4; no clear D. CDR1 and CDR2 from the germline V gene are MGHDK and SYGVNS. Trimming stripped 5 bases from V and 4 bases from J, with 8 bases between. The CDR3 is made up of 13 amino acids. The CDR3: CASSNSLNEKLFF. CDR3 bases: TGTGCCAGCAGTAACAGTCTTAATGAAAAACTGTTTTTT. Filled out from reference TRBV25-1 and TRBJ1-4, the complete variable domain reads EADIYQTPRYLVIGTGKKITLECSQTMGHDKMYWYQQDPGMELHLIHYSYGVNSTEKGDLSSESTVSRIRTEHFPLTLESARPSHTSQYLCASSNSLNEKLFFGSGTQLSVL.

The CDR3 reads CASSVGAPDRGILLYFSSGNTIYF. CDR3 coding DNA: TGTGCCAGCAGCGTAGGGGCCCCCGACAGGGGGATTTTACTGTATTTCAGCTCTGGAAACACCATATATTTT. The rearrangement joins TRBV9 to TRBJ1-3, with 9 bases fitting TRBD1. The CDR3 has 24 amino acids. V lost 0 bases to trimming and J lost 0 bases; unmatched junction nucleotides: 25. Per the germline V gene, CDR1 is SGDLS and CDR2 is YYNGEE.